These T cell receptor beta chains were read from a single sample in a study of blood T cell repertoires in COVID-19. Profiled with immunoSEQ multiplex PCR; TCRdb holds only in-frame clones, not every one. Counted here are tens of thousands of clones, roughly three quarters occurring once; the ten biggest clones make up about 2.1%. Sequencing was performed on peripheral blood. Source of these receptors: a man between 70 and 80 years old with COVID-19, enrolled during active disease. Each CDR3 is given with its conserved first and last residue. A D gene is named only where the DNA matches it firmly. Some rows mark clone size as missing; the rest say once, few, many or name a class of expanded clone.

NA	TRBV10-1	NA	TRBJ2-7	TGCGCCAGCATTTACGGGAGCCCCTCCTACGAGCAGTACTTC	CASIYGSPSYEQYF
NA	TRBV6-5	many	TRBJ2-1	TGTGCCACTCGACAGGCTAGGGCTGAGCAGTTCTTC	CATRQARAEQFF
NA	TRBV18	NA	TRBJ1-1	TGTGCCAGCACGGGTCTTAAGAACACTGAAGCTTTCTTT	CASTGLKNTEAFF
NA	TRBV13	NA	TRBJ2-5	TGTGCCAGCAGCTCGTTAATGATCGGGGAGACCCAGTACTTC	CASSSLMIGETQYF
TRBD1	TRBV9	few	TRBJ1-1	TGTGCCAGCAGCGTAAGGAGTGGGACAGGGGGATTAGACACTGAAGCTTTCTTT	CASSVRSGTGGLDTEAFF
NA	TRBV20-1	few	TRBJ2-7	TGCAGTGCTAGCTCGGGTCACGAGCAGTACTTC	CSASSGHEQYF
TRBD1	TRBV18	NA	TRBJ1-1	TGTGCCAGCTCAAAGGGACAGGGGGGTGCAGGCACTGAAGCTTTCTTT	CASSKGQGGAGTEAFF
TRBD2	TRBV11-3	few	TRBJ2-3	TGTGCCAGCAGCCCCGGACTAGCGGGAGGATCGGATACGCAGTATTTT	CASSPGLAGGSDTQYF
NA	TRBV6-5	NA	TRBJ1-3	TGTGCCAGCTGGGCGGGAACCGGAAACACCATATATTTT	CASWAGTGNTIYF
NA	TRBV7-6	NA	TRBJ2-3	TGTGCCAGCAGCTTAGGGGATTTTATGGGGGCCACGCAGTATTTT	CASSLGDFMGATQYF
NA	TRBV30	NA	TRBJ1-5	TGTGCCTGGAGTCTCAGGTTGGATAGCAATCAGCCCCAGCATTTT	CAWSLRLDSNQPQHF
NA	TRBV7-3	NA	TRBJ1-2	TGTGCCAGCAGCTTTACCCCCGGGGGTGTGGGTCTGGGCTATGGCTACACCTTC	CASSFTPGGVGLGYGYTF
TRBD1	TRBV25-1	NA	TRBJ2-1	TGTGCCAGCAGCCGCGGACAGGGGGCGCCTTACAATGAGCAGTTCTTC	CASSRGQGAPYNEQFF
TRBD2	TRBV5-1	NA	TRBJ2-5	TGCGCCAGCAGTTCAACTAGCGGCAGTGTGGAGACCCAGTACTTC	CASSSTSGSVETQYF
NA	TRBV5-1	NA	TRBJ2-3	TGCGCCAGCAGCTTGACCGGGACTTCCGCGGATACGCAGTATTTT	CASSLTGTSADTQYF
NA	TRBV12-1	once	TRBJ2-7	TGTGCCGGCCCGTGTGGAGCCCCTGCTTCCTACGAGCAGTACTTC	CAGPCGAPASYEQYF
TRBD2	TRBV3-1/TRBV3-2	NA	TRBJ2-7	TGTGCCAGCAGCCACCCCAGCGGGACTAGCATCTACGAGCAGTACTTC	CASSHPSGTSIYEQYF
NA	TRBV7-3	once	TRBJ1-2	TGTGCCAGCAGATCGCGGGATTCCGGTGGCTACACCTTC	CASRSRDSGGYTF
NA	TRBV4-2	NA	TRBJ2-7	TGTGCCAGCAGCCAAGAATGGGACACAGGCTTCCACGAGCAGTACTTC	CASSQEWDTGFHEQYF
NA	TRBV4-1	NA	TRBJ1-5	TGCGCCAGCAGCCAAGTGGGGGGGGGTGGCAATCAGCCCCAGCATTTT	CASSQVGGGGNQPQHF
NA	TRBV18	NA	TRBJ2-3	TGTGCCAGCCGTGGGAGATATGGTACAGATACGCAGTATTTT	CASRGRYGTDTQYF
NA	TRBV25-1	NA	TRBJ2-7	TGTGCCAGCTGGGGAGAGAACTCCTACGAGCAGTACTTC	CASWGENSYEQYF
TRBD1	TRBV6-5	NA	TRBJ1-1	TGTGCCAGCAGTTTCACCGGACAGGGTGGGAACACTGAAGCTTTCTTT	CASSFTGQGGNTEAFF
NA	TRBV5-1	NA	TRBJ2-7	TGCGCCAGCAGCCCCGGCCTCGGCGGCTTTTACGAGCAGTACTTC	CASSPGLGGFYEQYF
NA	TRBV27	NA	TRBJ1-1	TGTGCCAGCAGTTTGCGGAGAGTGAACACTGAAGCTTTCTTT	CASSLRRVNTEAFF
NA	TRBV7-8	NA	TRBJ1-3	TGTGCCAGCAGCCGCAGCCGGGACACTGGAAACACCATATATTTT	CASSRSRDTGNTIYF
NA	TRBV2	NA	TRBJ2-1	TGTGCCAGCAGAAAGGGGGGGACCGATGAGCAGTTCTTC	CASRKGGTDEQFF